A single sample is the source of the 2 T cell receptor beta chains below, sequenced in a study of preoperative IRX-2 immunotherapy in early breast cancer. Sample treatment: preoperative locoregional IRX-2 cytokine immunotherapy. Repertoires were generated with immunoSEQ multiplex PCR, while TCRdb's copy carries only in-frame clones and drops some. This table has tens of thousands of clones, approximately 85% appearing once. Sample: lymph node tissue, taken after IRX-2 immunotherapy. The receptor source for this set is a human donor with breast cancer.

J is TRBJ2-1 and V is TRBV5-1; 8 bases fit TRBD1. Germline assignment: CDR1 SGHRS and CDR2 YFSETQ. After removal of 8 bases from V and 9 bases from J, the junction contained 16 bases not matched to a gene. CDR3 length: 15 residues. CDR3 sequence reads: CASFYGDRLSGEQFF. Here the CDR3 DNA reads TGCGCCAGTTTCTACGGGGACAGGCTTTCGGGTGAGCAGTTCTTC.

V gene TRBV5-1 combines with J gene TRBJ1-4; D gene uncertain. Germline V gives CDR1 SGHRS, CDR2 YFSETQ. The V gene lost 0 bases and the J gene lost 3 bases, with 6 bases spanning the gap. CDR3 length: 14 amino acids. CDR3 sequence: CASSLGQPNEKLFF. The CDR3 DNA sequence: TGCGCCAGCAGCTTGGGGCAGCCTAATGAAAAACTGTTTTTT.